This T cell receptor beta chain appears in the sequencing data of a study of shared clonotypes between healthy human individuals. Study outcomes and limitations: The represented genetic and exposure-history diversity was limited by the small number of donors. Inspection by rarefaction showed sorted-subset sequencing to be incomplete despite large depth. Generation probabilities of non-shared clonotypes were lower (relative to those shared by all four donors). Across subsets, estimated richness was generally greater for naive than for memory populations.

Germline V lookup: CDR1 SSHAT, CDR2 FNYEAQ (reference sequence). The CDR3 loop spans 15 amino acids. Unmatched junction bases numbered 10, after V lost 5 bases and J lost 6 bases. The count of this clone is one. What it recognizes is unknown. TCRdb keeps only in-frame clones here, not all; method: immunoSEQ multiplex PCR. Here the sample spans about 2.4 million clones, over 85% being singletons. The clonotype comes from a man between 18 and 35 years old in good health. Some clones in this sample may be carry-over from other donors' samples. The V gene is TRBV7-7, the J gene TRBJ2-3; 8 nucleotides align to TRBD2. Material for sequencing was naive CD4+ T cells from PBMCs. Described subset: CD45RA+ positively selected. Here the CDR3 DNA reads TGTGCCAGCAGCCCCCTTGGTAGCGGGGAGGATACGCAGTATTTT. It translates to CASSPLGSGEDTQYF. The full variable domain, its missing parts supplied by reference TRBV7-7 and TRBJ2-3, is GAGVSQSPRYKVTKRGQDVTLRCDPISSHATLYWYQQALGQGPEFLTYFNYEAQPDKSGLPSDRFSAERPEGSISTLTIQRTEQRDSAMYRCASSPLGSGEDTQYFGPGTRLTVL.